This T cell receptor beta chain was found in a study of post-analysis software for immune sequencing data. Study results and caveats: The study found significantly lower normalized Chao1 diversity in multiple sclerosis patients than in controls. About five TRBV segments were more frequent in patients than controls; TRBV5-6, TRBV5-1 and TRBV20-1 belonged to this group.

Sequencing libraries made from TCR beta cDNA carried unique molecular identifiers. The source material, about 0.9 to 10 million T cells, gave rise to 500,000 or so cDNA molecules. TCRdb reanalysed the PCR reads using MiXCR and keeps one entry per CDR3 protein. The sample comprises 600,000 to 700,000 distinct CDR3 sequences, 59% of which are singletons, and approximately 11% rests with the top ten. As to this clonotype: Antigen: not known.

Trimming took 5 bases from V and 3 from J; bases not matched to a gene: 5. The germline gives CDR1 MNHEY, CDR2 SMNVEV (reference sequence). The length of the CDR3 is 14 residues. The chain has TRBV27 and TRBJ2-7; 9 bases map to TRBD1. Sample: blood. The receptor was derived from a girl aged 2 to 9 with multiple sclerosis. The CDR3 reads CASSPWTGDYEQYV. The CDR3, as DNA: TGTGCCAGCAGTCCTTGGACAGGGGACTACGAGCAGTACGTC.